A selection of T cell receptor beta chains follows, all from one sample in a study of blood T cell repertoires in COVID-19. The method was immunoSEQ multiplex PCR; TCRdb's version includes in-frame clones alone and lacks a portion of them. The sample gives around 250,000 clones, 91% of which show up once; around 1.3% is in the top ten. Material for sequencing was PBMCs or T cells enriched from blood (not recorded which). The origin of the receptors is a human donor in a cohort exposed to, infected with or recovered from COVID-19 (not recorded which). The donor label of this sample is uncertain. Both conserved end residues are trimmed from each CDR3. Part of the rows lack a size; the others show once, few, many or a class for expanded clones.

V gene	clone size	J gene	CDR3 protein
TRBV30	once	TRBJ2-3	AWTGLAGGTDTQY
TRBV7-3	NA	TRBJ2-1	ASSPSLTSGAIVGEQF
TRBV9	NA	TRBJ2-3	ASSLGLASTDTQY
TRBV19	few	TRBJ1-1	ASSIRPTGSVAF
TRBV3-1/TRBV3-2	NA	TRBJ2-2	ASNLGGPNTGELF
TRBV5-1	NA	TRBJ1-4	ASSFGQGAEKLF
TRBV4-1	once	TRBJ1-2	ASSRTRFLNYGYT
TRBV6-5	NA	TRBJ1-1	ASSRHRDTEAF
TRBV12-5	NA	TRBJ2-3	ASGLVRASTDTQY
TRBV6-2/TRBV6-3	NA	TRBJ2-2	ASSYSRVGNTGELF
TRBV6-5	NA	TRBJ2-7	ASSPLSYEQY
TRBV20-1	NA	TRBJ2-3	SAGDTQY
TRBV3-1/TRBV3-2	NA	TRBJ2-5	ASSQEFTGQETQY
TRBV5-4	NA	TRBJ2-5	ASSLGTVQETQY
TRBV29-1	NA	TRBJ1-5	SVGQGGNQPQH
TRBV5-5	NA	TRBJ2-7	ASSERTGGTPYEQY
TRBV9	once	TRBJ2-3	ASSVGATQDTQY
TRBV7-9	NA	TRBJ1-3	ASSLGGSLSGNTIY
TRBV4-1	NA	TRBJ1-2	ASSQVSGRDSIRGYT
TRBV6-5	NA	TRBJ2-2	ASSETENTGELF
TRBV19	NA	TRBJ1-6	ASSSRRDNSPLH
TRBV5-1	NA	TRBJ2-1	ASSFLAGGTYNEQF
TRBV7-3	NA	TRBJ2-3	ASSSLGQGAADTQY
TRBV19	NA	TRBJ1-5	ASSIYRENQPQH
TRBV18	NA	TRBJ2-7	ASSLTTGGNSYEQY
TRBV4-1	NA	TRBJ1-2	ASSQSEALTYGYT
TRBV19	NA	TRBJ1-2	ASSEWDRGTGYT
TRBV13	NA	TRBJ2-7	ASSVPGEQY
TRBV5-1	NA	TRBJ1-1	ASSLTANTEAF
TRBV15	NA	TRBJ1-6	ATSGPGQGSSPLH
TRBV11-2	NA	TRBJ1-3	ASSAGTISGNTIY
TRBV9	once	TRBJ2-1	ASSDPFAGWEQF
TRBV5-4	NA	TRBJ2-2	ASSPRNYGGATGELF
TRBV30	NA	TRBJ1-5	AWSVRRGNQPQH
TRBV11-2	NA	TRBJ1-1	ASSLDSFGMNTEAF
TRBV6-2/TRBV6-3	NA	TRBJ1-6	ASSYNPPGTGGSPLH
TRBV30	once	TRBJ1-2	AWTNNYGYT
TRBV4-1	few	TRBJ1-4	ASSQDVQEKLF
TRBV27	NA	TRBJ1-1	ASSSNGRQGNTEAF
TRBV24-1	NA	TRBJ2-1	ATSDPGVGEQF
TRBV4-1	once	TRBJ1-2	ASSQDRTHPYGYT
TRBV2	NA	TRBJ1-6	ASSVTQGPDSPLH
TRBV5-1	NA	TRBJ2-1	ASSPGLADQNEQF
TRBV25-1	NA	TRBJ1-1	ASSQPGQGAGTEAF
TRBV6-5	NA	TRBJ2-7	ASRPTGPYEQY
TRBV4-2	NA	TRBJ1-1	ASSQEVGQGERNTEAF
TRBV11-2	NA	TRBJ1-6	ASSLKKGLGNSPLH
TRBV7-9	few	TRBJ1-5	ASSLGRGGNQPQH
TRBV9	NA	TRBJ2-2	ASSVFSGNTGELF
TRBV7-9	NA	TRBJ1-1	ASSPRLDRGHTEAF
TRBV10-2	NA	TRBJ1-5	ASSVGRNQPQH
TRBV6-1	once	TRBJ1-2	ASSEAVGGGGVYGYT
TRBV5-4	NA	TRBJ1-6	ASSKWGTGVSPLH
TRBV2	few	TRBJ1-3	ASSEGARSGNTIY
TRBV5-4	NA	TRBJ2-2	ASSFGSVTVGELF
TRBV11-2	NA	TRBJ1-2	ASSSQTGDYGYT
TRBV21-1	NA	TRBJ2-1	ASIFWWMGQIGNEQF
TRBV18	NA	TRBJ2-7	ASSRERGVDEQY
TRBV7-9	NA	TRBJ1-5	ASSLYGPTGTYSNQPQH
TRBV15	NA	TRBJ1-1	ATSRLTGHRAEAF